A single sample gave rise to the 8 T cell receptor beta chains below, sequenced in a study of beta chain features in type 1 diabetes. No antigen is known for these receptors. Whole-study results and caveats: Shorter TCRB CDR3s, moderately but significantly so, were found in Type 1 diabetes patients in all four CD4+ subsets.

Since all of the isolated RNA was reverse transcribed, expressed TCRB transcripts were what got sequenced. Profiling relied on immunoSEQ multiplex PCR, and the TCRdb table lists in-frame clones only, not all of them. The sample includes more than 300,000 clones, 9.3% of them seen just once. The specimen sequenced was central memory CD4+ T cells from blood. The receptors were sampled from a man aged 25-45 years with type 1 diabetes.

This clone came up a few times. The rearrangement joins TRBV7-9 to TRBJ2-6; no clear D gene. This CDR3 comprises 15 residues. CDR1 is SEHNR and CDR2 is FQNEAQ in the germline V gene (reference sequence). V gave up 1 base and J gave up 0 bases, with 4 bases separating them. The CDR3, as DNA: TGTGCCAGCAGCTTAGAAGACTCTGGGGCCAACGTCCTGACTTTC. It yields the protein CASSLEDSGANVLTF.

This clone occurred once. This chain uses TRBV12-5 with TRBJ2-7; no clear D gene. Trimming took 0 bases from V and 6 from J, leaving 6 bases between them. This CDR3 comprises 12 residues. The germline gives CDR1 LGHNT, CDR2 FRNRAP. This chain's CDR3 is CASGLVRSEQYF. The CDR3 bases are TGTGCTAGTGGTTTGGTCCGTTCCGAGCAGTACTTC.

This clone came up a few times. V usage is TRBV5-6 and J usage is TRBJ1-2; D unclear. The CDR3 runs 14 residues. Between the trimmed V and J ends, which lost 1 base and 2 bases, there was a span of 9 bases. Germline-derived CDR1 and CDR2 are SGHDT and YYEEEE. In DNA, the CDR3 is TGTGCCAGCAGCTTGTCTTCAGCCAACTATGGCTACACCTTC. Its protein product is CASSLSSANYGYTF.

This clone was found a few times. V gene TRBV11-2 combines with J gene TRBJ2-3, with 11 bases fitting TRBD2. The CDR3 totals 16 residues. The germline gives CDR1 SGHAT, CDR2 FQNNGV. Trimming at V came to 6 bases and at J to 5 bases, leaving 10 bases not matched to a gene. CDR3 DNA sequence: TGTGCCAGCAGGGTCGGACTAGCGGGTGGTGGAGATACGCAGTATTTT. Protein: CASRVGLAGGGDTQYF. Full variable domain (remainder filled in from reference TRBV11-2 and TRBJ2-3): EAGVAQSPRYKIIEKRQSVAFWCNPISGHATLYWYQQILGQGPKLLIQFQNNGVVDDSQLPKDRFSAERLKGVDSTLKIQPAKLEDSAVYLCASRVGLAGGGDTQYFGPGTRLTVL.

The CDR3 region has the DNA TGTGCCAGCAGCCCGGGGACGAAGGCTAACTATGGCTACACCTTC. Its translation: CASSPGTKANYGYTF. The chain is built from TRBV14 and TRBJ1-2; perhaps TRBD1 as D (5 bases). Germline V gives CDR1 SGHDN, CDR2 FVKESK. This CDR3 is 15 amino acids long. The V gene lost 4 bases and the J gene lost 0 bases, with 12 bases spanning the gap.

V usage is TRBV6-1 and J usage is TRBJ2-7; TRBD1 is a possible D gene (5 bases). In germline, CDR1 is MNHNS, CDR2 SASEGT. V shed 10 bases and J shed 5 bases, with 18 bases lying between them. The CDR3 loop spans 13 amino acids. The CDR3 here is CAIHPQGLHEQYF. CDR3 DNA sequence: TGTGCCATCCACCCTCAGGGCTTACACGAGCAGTACTTC.

The rearrangement joins TRBV6-5 to TRBJ1-1; D gene unclear. Germline V lookup: CDR1 MNHEY, CDR2 SVGAGI. The CDR3 consists of 11 residues. Trimming removed 6 bases at V and 7 bases at J, with 9 bases between. The DNA of the CDR3 is TGTGCCAGCAGAGATCAGCGTGAAGCTTTCTTT. Translating it yields CASRDQREAFF.

The CDR3 region is CAWSLQGVGELFF. The CDR3 DNA reads as TGTGCCTGGAGTCTACAGGGGGTCGGGGAGCTGTTTTTT. The chain is built from TRBV30 and TRBJ2-2; 8 positions agree with TRBD1. V shed 2 bases and J 7 bases; nucleotides not matched to a gene: 3. CDR1 is GTSNPN, CDR2 SVGIG, per germline (reference sequence). CDR3 length: 13 amino acids.